This passage covers 24 T cell receptor beta chains from one sample sequenced in a study of T cells in women clearing cervical HPV infection (dated by TCRdb to between 2017 and 2018). To prepare the library, the immunoSEQ multiplex PCR assay was applied. In its TCRdb copy, this immuneACCESS table keeps in-frame sequences only and misses some clones. Where compared with another copy, unresolved V genes explain less than half of these, and the others have no known cause. The sample has around 30,000 clones on record. The ten largest clones represent around 3% of the sample. The specimen sequenced was blood buffy coat. These receptors all come from a woman aged 18-70 years with a cervical HPV16 infection that either progressed to CIN3+ or cleared (not recorded which).

Details on this clone: The missing CDR3 end, 3 residues past where the read stops, is filled in from the germline J gene. V is TRBV18 and J is TRBJ2-1; 8 bases agree with TRBD2. This CDR3 has 16 amino acids. V dropped 3 bases and J dropped 5; count of bases not matched to a gene: 9. CDR1 is KGHSH, CDR2 LQKENI, per germline. The sequenced part of the CDR3 DNA is TGTGCCAGCTCACCCCAGAGCGGGGGAACGGACAATGAG. Translation: CASSPQSGGTDNE. The whole CDR3 protein is CASSPQSGGTDNEQFF.

As concerns this clone: The observed sequence ends 3 residues before the CDR3 terminus, with the missing tail filled in from the germline J gene. This chain joins TRBV2 and TRBJ1-1, with 7 positions matching TRBD1. The CDR3 is 14 residues long. Germline assignment: CDR1 SNHLY and CDR2 FYNNEI. J lost 4 bases, V lost 3 bases, and 5 bases had no gene match. The covered CDR3 bases are TGTGCCAGCAGTGAGGACAGGCGAGTCACTGAA. Encoded protein: CASSEDRRVTE. The entire CDR3 is CASSEDRRVTEAFF.

Concerning this clone: The CDR3 end falls 3 residues outside the read, so it is completed with the germline J gene. The chain recombines TRBV20-1 with TRBJ2-7, with 9 nucleotides matching TRBD1. Trimming removed 6 bases from V and 5 bases from J; junction bases left unmatched: 11. Germline V gene lookup returns CDR1 DFQATT and CDR2 SNEGSKA (reference sequence). The CDR3 totals 14 residues. Here the CDR3 reads CSAFSGTGKNEQYF. Incomplete CDR3 DNA: TGCAGTGCATTCAGTGGGACAGGGAAAAACGAG.

Comment on this clone: The read comes to an end 3 residues before the CDR3 does, leaving the germline J gene to fill in the end. The J gene is TRBJ1-4, the V gene TRBV7-2; no firm D call. Germline V gene data show CDR1 as SGHTA and CDR2 as FQGNSA. Trimming removed 2 bases at V and 3 bases at J, with 4 bases between. This CDR3 is 13 amino acids long. The sequenced CDR3 bases are TGTGCCAGCAGCTTATCAGCTAATGAAAAA. This sequence encodes CASSLSANEK. The CDR3 as a whole reads CASSLSANEKLFF.

The CDR3 DNA, read in part, is TGCAGTGCTACGGCCCTAGAGCCATACAATGAG. Its protein product is CSATALEPYNE. The CDR3 as a whole reads CSATALEPYNEQFF. The chain combines TRBV20-1 with TRBJ2-1; D remains ambiguous. The read stops 3 residues short of the end of the CDR3; the missing end is completed from the germline J gene. This CDR3 is built from 14 residues. Germline CDR1 DFQATT, CDR2 SNEGSKA (reference sequence). Between the trimmed V and J ends, which lost 4 bases and 4 bases, there was a span of 14 bases.

In regard to this clone: The DNA ends 3 residues before the CDR3 does, and the rest of the CDR3 is filled in from the germline J gene. The V and J genes are TRBV4-2 and TRBJ2-7; maybe TRBD1 (5 bases). Germline CDR1 LGHNA, CDR2 YNFKEQ. This CDR3 is 15 amino acids long. Trimming took off 1 base at V and 1 base at J, with 11 bases between the two ends. The CDR3 DNA, read in part, is TGTGCCAGCAGCCAAGGAACAGGTTCGTCCTACGAG. Amino acid sequence: CASSQGTGSSYE. In full, the CDR3 is CASSQGTGSSYEQYF.

Here the CDR3 reads CASRSNVLDEQFF. Incomplete CDR3 DNA: TGTGCCAGCAGGTCGAACGTACTCGATGAG. The chain is built from TRBV7-9 and TRBJ2-1; D gene unclear. The CDR3 is cut off 3 residues early in the read; its end comes from the germline J gene. This CDR3 contains 13 residues. The germline V gene has CDR1 SEHNR and CDR2 FQNEAQ (reference sequence). Between the trimmed V and J ends, which lost 6 bases and 8 bases, there was a span of 14 bases. Complete variable domain (other parts from reference TRBV7-9 and TRBJ2-1): DTGVSQNPRHKITKRGQNVTFRCDPISEHNRLYWYRQTLGQGPEFLTYFQNEAQLEKSRLLSDRFSAERPKGSFSTLEIQRTEQGDSAMYLCASRSNVLDEQFFGPGTRLTVL.

Of note for this clone: The read stops 3 residues short of the end of the CDR3; the missing end is completed from the germline J gene. This chain links TRBV2 with TRBJ2-2, with 9 positions matching TRBD1. There are 14 residues in the CDR3. Per the germline V gene, CDR1 is SNHLY and CDR2 is FYNNEI. CDR3 sequence reads: CASSVDRGYEKLFF. The CDR3 bases that were read are TGTGCCAGCAGCGTAGACAGGGGGTATGAAAAG.

With regard to this clone: The observed sequence ends 3 residues before the CDR3 terminus, with the missing tail filled in from the germline J gene. J is TRBJ2-1 and V is TRBV12-3 or TRBV12-4, with TRBD2 matching over 13 bases. J gave up 7 bases and V 6 bases, and 9 bases lay outside the gene matches. This CDR3 contains 16 residues. The covered CDR3 bases are TGTGCCAGCAGGCTGACTAGCGGGGGGTCCTTTAATGAG. This gives the protein CASRLTSGGSFNE. The CDR3 in its entirety is CASRLTSGGSFNEQFF.

A remark on this clone: The missing CDR3 end, 3 residues past where the read stops, is filled in from the germline J gene. V usage is TRBV5-1 and J usage is TRBJ2-5; 15 nucleotides agree with TRBD2. The ends lost 3 bases at V and 1 base at J; junction bases unmatched: 4. The CDR3 length is 17 residues. Germline-derived CDR1 and CDR2 are SGHRS and YFSETQ. CDR3 DNA, as far as it was read: TGCGCCAGCAGCTCGGGACTAGCGGGGGGAATCCAAGAGACC. Translation gives CASSSGLAGGIQET. The CDR3, in full, reads CASSSGLAGGIQETQYF. Supplemented by reference TRBV5-1 and TRBJ2-5, the full variable domain reads KAGVTQTPRYLIKTRGQQVTLSCSPISGHRSVSWYQQTPGQGLQFLFEYFSETQRNKGNFPGRFSGRQFSNSRSEMNVSTLELGDSALYLCASSSGLAGGIQETQYFGPGTRLLVL.

With respect to this clone: The read stops 3 residues short of the end of the CDR3; the missing end is completed from the germline J gene. The chain is built from TRBV5-1 and TRBJ1-2; D is possibly TRBD1 (5 bases). The germline V and J ends were trimmed by 3 bases and 3 bases, with 18 bases remaining between them. CDR1 and CDR2 from the germline V gene are SGHRS and YFSETQ. CDR3 length equals 16 residues. The part of the CDR3 DNA that was read is TGCGCCAGCAGCTCCGGGGGGACGGCGAATTACTATGGC. Protein product: CASSSGGTANYYG. The whole CDR3 reads CASSSGGTANYYGYTF.

Turning to this clone: The read comes to an end 3 residues before the CDR3 does, leaving the germline J gene to fill in the end. This chain links TRBV2 with TRBJ2-5; maybe TRBD2 (6 bases). Germline V gives CDR1 SNHLY, CDR2 FYNNEI. CDR3 length equals 16 residues. Trimming pared 0 bases from V and 2 bases from J, leaving 13 bases between. The CDR3 is CASSEALAMGQETQYF. The CDR3 DNA, read in part, is TGTGCCAGCAGTGAAGCGCTAGCGATGGGGCAAGAGACC.

Note on this clone: Read data end 3 residues before the CDR3 end; the end is taken from the germline J gene. V gene TRBV18 combines with J gene TRBJ2-3; D remains unclear. The CDR3 loop spans 15 amino acids. Trimming removed 2 bases at V and 0 bases at J, with 9 bases between. Germline loops: CDR1 KGHSH, CDR2 LQKENI. The chain's CDR3 is CASSPSPYSTDTQYF. Partial CDR3 DNA: TGTGCCAGCTCACCAAGCCCTTATAGCACAGATACG.

To note about this clone: The read terminates 3 residues ahead of where the CDR3 ends, so the germline J gene completes it. This chain connects TRBV7-3 to TRBJ2-5; D is undetermined. Germline CDR1 is SGHTA and CDR2 is FQGTGA. V lost 3 bases and J lost 5, with 10 bases in between. The CDR3 length is 13 residues. Partial CDR3 DNA: TGTGCCAGCAGCTTTAATACGGTGGAGACC. It translates to CASSFNTVET. The entire CDR3 is CASSFNTVETQYF.

CDR3 protein: CASSPGLLLRKMNTEAFF. The covered CDR3 bases are TGTGCCAGCTCACCGGGACTCTTGCTTCGAAAAATGAACACTGAA. The chain links TRBV18 to TRBJ1-1, with a weak D call TRBD1 (5 bases). The read falls 3 residues short of the CDR3 end, and the missing part is taken from the germline J gene. Trimming left V 3 bases short and J 0 bases short, with 20 bases between. The CDR3 covers 18 residues. Germline V CDR1 and CDR2: KGHSH, LQKENI.

On this clone: An end of the junction differs from the germline gene, which may be a read error. The read gets to within 3 residues of the CDR3 end, and the germline J gene fills in the rest. The chain carries TRBV11-2 and TRBJ2-4; 8 bases align to TRBD1. This CDR3 spans 14 amino acids. The germline V gene has CDR1 SGHAT and CDR2 FQNNGV. The covered CDR3 bases are TGTGCCAGCAGCCCGGGACAGGCCACAAACATT. Protein sequence: CASSPGQATNI. The full-length CDR3 reads as CASSPGQATNIQYF.

Points on this clone: The CDR3 end is not reached by the read, which stops 3 residues before it; the germline J gene fills it in. The chain links TRBV7-2 to TRBJ1-2; perhaps TRBD1 as D (5 bases). CDR1 is SGHTA, CDR2 FQGNSA, per germline. This CDR3 is built from 12 residues. CDR3 in amino acids: CASSTGGIDYTF. The DNA read from the CDR3 is TGTGCCAGCAGCACCGGGGGTATAGAC.

Regarding this clone: The CDR3 end lies 3 residues beyond the end of the read and is filled in from the germline J gene. The rearrangement joins TRBV18 to TRBJ2-2, with D possibly matching TRBD1 (6 bases). Trimming stripped 2 bases from V and 0 bases from J, with 10 bases between. This CDR3 contains 16 residues. CDR1 KGHSH and CDR2 LQKENI come from the germline V gene. The CDR3 DNA, read in part, is TGTGCCAGCTCACCAGGGGCAGGGGCGAACACCGGGGAG. It translates to CASSPGAGANTGE. The entire CDR3 is CASSPGAGANTGELFF.

As to this clone: The CDR3 end falls 3 residues outside the read, so it is completed with the germline J gene. The chain links TRBV10-3 to TRBJ2-3, with unresolved D. The CDR3 contains 13 residues. CDR1 ENHRY and CDR2 SYGVKD come from the germline V gene. The DNA read from the CDR3 is TGTGCCATCAGTGAGGGCGGAAGAGAGACG. This gives the protein CAISEGGRET. The entire CDR3 protein is CAISEGGRETQYF.

Remarks on this clone: The observed sequence ends 3 residues before the CDR3 terminus, with the missing tail filled in from the germline J gene. The chain has TRBV2 and TRBJ2-1, with D hard to call. Germline V gene data show CDR1 as SNHLY and CDR2 as FYNNEI. CDR3 length: 13 residues. V gave up 2 bases and J gave up 7 bases, with 9 bases separating them. CDR3 residues: CASSELVLNEQFF. CDR3 DNA (partial): TGTGCCAGCAGTGAATTAGTCCTTAATGAG.

The chain's CDR3 is CASSWGGPSTDTQYF. The covered CDR3 bases are TGCGCCAGCAGCTGGGGGGGCCCCAGCACAGATACG. This chain links TRBV5-1 with TRBJ2-3; tentatively, D is TRBD2 (7 bases). The CDR3 is cut off 3 residues early in the read; its end comes from the germline J gene. V lost 3 bases to trimming and J lost 0 bases, with 11 bases between them. CDR1 and CDR2 (germline): SGHRS, YFSETQ. The length of the CDR3 is 15 residues.

This clone is labeled medium-sized (0.01 to 0.1%) based on frequency. The read ends 3 residues shy of where the CDR3 ends; the end is completed using the germline J gene. V gene TRBV19 combines with J gene TRBJ2-5; the D gene is possibly TRBD1 (6 bases). V dropped 1 base and J dropped 3 bases, with 15 bases sitting between them. The CDR3 has 16 residues. Germline V lookup: CDR1 LNHDA, CDR2 SQIVND (reference sequence). The sequenced CDR3 bases are TGTGCCAGTAGTATAGGGGCAGGGGCGATCAAAGAGACC. Protein sequence: CASSIGAGAIKET. The entire CDR3 reads CASSIGAGAIKETQYF.

For this clone: The read is 3 residues too short to cover the CDR3 end, so that end is filled in from the germline J gene. The chain has TRBV5-1 and TRBJ2-3; TRBD1 matches at 8 bases. The CDR3 length is 17 residues. Per the germline V gene, CDR1 is SGHRS and CDR2 is YFSETQ. The chain's CDR3 is CASSFGQGARNGETQYF. Incomplete CDR3 DNA: TGCGCCAGCAGCTTTGGGCAGGGGGCGAGGAACGGGGAGACG. The whole variable domain, remainder taken from reference TRBV5-1 and TRBJ2-3, is KAGVTQTPRYLIKTRGQQVTLSCSPISGHRSVSWYQQTPGQGLQFLFEYFSETQRNKGNFPGRFSGRQFSNSRSEMNVSTLELGDSALYLCASSFGQGARNGETQYFGPGTRLTVL.

Concerning this clone: The CDR3 goes on 3 residues after the read ends, and that part is filled in from the germline J gene. This sequence joins TRBV5-1 and TRBJ2-4; 7 bases are shared with TRBD1. The CDR3 totals 14 residues. V shed 3 bases and J 3 bases; nucleotides not matched to a gene: 3. Germline V lookup: CDR1 SGHRS, CDR2 YFSETQ. The sequenced part of the CDR3 DNA is TGCGCCAGCAGCTCCCAGGGGGTCAAAAACATT. It specifies CASSSQGVKNI. The CDR3, in full, reads CASSSQGVKNIQYF.